The 20 T cell receptor beta chains given below trace back to one sample, sequenced in a study of OX40 agonist ivuxolimab in advanced cancers. TCRdb's copy holds only in-frame clones and misses some; the assay was immunoSEQ multiplex PCR. There are over 80,000 clones in the sample; over 80% occur only once, and around 0.88% lies in the top ten. The specimen was CD4+ or CD8+ T cells sorted from blood, collected in a trial of the OX40 agonist ivuxolimab. Receptors originate from an adult with an advanced solid tumor such as melanoma, head and neck, liver or kidney cancer.

This clone has just a few counts. The chain combines TRBV5-5 with TRBJ1-6, with D unresolved. There are 13 residues in the CDR3. From germline, CDR1 is SGHKS and CDR2 YYEKEE (reference sequence). The V gene lost 0 bases and the J gene lost 8 bases, with 6 bases spanning the gap. The CDR3 loop reads CASSLDSDSPLHF. The CDR3 DNA is TGTGCCAGCAGCTTGGATTCCGATTCACCCCTCCACTTT.

V is TRBV6-5 and J is TRBJ2-7; D not resolved. V was clipped by 6 bases and J by 1 base, with 7 bases between them. CDR1 and CDR2 (germline): MNHEY, SVGAGI. The CDR3 is 12 residues long. This CDR3 is CASRPNSYEQYF. In nucleotides, the CDR3 is TGTGCCAGCAGGCCCAATTCCTACGAGCAGTACTTC.

V is TRBV19 and J is TRBJ2-1; D uncertain. This CDR3 is built from 15 residues. With 5 bases removed from V and 0 bases from J, the gap between germline ends came to 11 bases. The germline V gene has CDR1 LNHDA and CDR2 SQIVND (reference sequence). CDR3 bases: TGTGCCAGTAGTCCGTCGGCAGGCTCCTACAATGAGCAGTTCTTC. Protein: CASSPSAGSYNEQFF.

V usage is TRBV7-2 and J usage is TRBJ2-1; 10 nucleotides agree with TRBD2. The CDR3 is 14 residues long. Germline values: CDR1 SGHTA, CDR2 FQGNSA. V dropped 6 bases and J dropped 6; count of bases not matched to a gene: 5. CDR3 DNA: TGTGCCAGCAGGTTTAGCGGGGGGAGCAATGAGCAGTTCTTC. It encodes CASRFSGGSNEQFF.

In its sample, this clone was seen a few times. This chain's CDR3 is CASSSTGAGNTEAFF. In nucleotides, the CDR3 is TGTGCCAGCTCCTCGACAGGGGCGGGGAACACTGAAGCTTTCTTT. The chain is built from TRBV18 and TRBJ1-1; 8 bases line up with TRBD1. With V trimmed by 6 bases and J by 1 base, 7 bases remained unmatched. Germline V gene data show CDR1 as KGHSH and CDR2 as LQKENI. The CDR3 covers 15 residues.

V and J are TRBV4-1 and TRBJ2-5; 12 nucleotides match TRBD2. Germline V gives CDR1 MGHRA, CDR2 YSYEKL. This CDR3 spans 15 amino acids. V lost 1 base to trimming and J lost 4 bases; unmatched junction nucleotides: 1. In DNA form, the CDR3 reads TGCGCCAGCAGCCAAGTGGGACTAGCGGGAGAGACCCAGTACTTC. It translates to CASSQVGLAGETQYF.

This clone is medium-sized. This chain uses TRBV7-9 with TRBJ1-3, with D hard to call. The CDR3 totals 15 residues. Trimming pared 2 bases from V and 0 bases from J, leaving 8 bases between. The germline CDR1 and CDR2 sequences are SEHNR and FQNEAQ (reference sequence). DNA of the CDR3: TGTGCCAGCAGCTTAACCCCACACTCTGGAAACACCATATATTTT. It yields the protein CASSLTPHSGNTIYF.

The chain links TRBV9 to TRBJ2-2; 10 bases are a match to TRBD2. This CDR3 is built from 17 residues. The V gene end was trimmed by 0 bases and the J gene end by 2 bases; junction bases not matched to a gene: 4. CDR1 and CDR2 (germline): SGDLS, YYNGEE. The CDR3 bases are TGTGCCAGCAGCGTAGCAACTAGCGGGGACAACACCGGGGAGCTGTTTTTT. It is translated as CASSVATSGDNTGELFF. The entire variable domain, with the rest obtained from reference TRBV9 and TRBJ2-2, is as follows: DSGVTQTPKHLITATGQRVTLRCSPRSGDLSVYWYQQSLDQGLQFLIQYYNGEERAKGNILERFSAQQFPDLHSELNLSSLELGDSALYFCASSVATSGDNTGELFFGEGSRLTVL.

The chain joins TRBV4-3 to TRBJ1-5; 8 nucleotides align to TRBD1. The CDR3 extends over 16 amino acids. CDR1 LGHNA and CDR2 YSLEER come from the germline V gene. The V and J ends lost 4 bases and 6 bases, in that order; junction bases with no gene match: 11. The CDR3 DNA reads TGCGCCAGCAGCCTGACCCAGGGGGCAGGGGGTCAGCCCCAGCATTTT. Protein product: CASSLTQGAGGQPQHF.

This clone is a singleton in its sample. The chain uses TRBV5-1 and TRBJ2-5; weak D call: TRBD1 (5 bases). Germline assignment: CDR1 SGHRS and CDR2 YFSETQ. This CDR3 contains 13 residues. Trimming stripped 1 base from V and 5 bases from J, with 9 bases between. CDR3 residues: CASSLTGPETQYF. CDR3 DNA: TGCGCCAGCAGCTTGACAGGTCCGGAGACCCAGTACTTC.

The chain links TRBV6-1 to TRBJ1-1; D gene ambiguous. Per the germline V gene, CDR1 is MNHNS and CDR2 is SASEGT. The CDR3 length is 15 residues. Trimming took off 0 bases at V and 6 bases at J, with 14 bases between the two ends. CDR3 sequence: CASSEAGARVAEAFF. In nucleotides, the CDR3 is TGTGCCAGCAGTGAAGCGGGCGCCAGAGTCGCTGAAGCTTTCTTT.

The chain joins TRBV5-1 to TRBJ1-1; D is undetermined. The length of the CDR3 is 16 residues. Deletions cut 0 bases from V and 5 bases from J, with 17 bases between. The V gene's germline CDR1 is SGHRS and CDR2 YFSETQ. The CDR3 DNA sequence: TGCGCCAGCAGCTTGGCCGGGGATGGAATGGGGACTGAAGCTTTCTTT. This encodes CASSLAGDGMGTEAFF.

This sequence joins TRBV7-2 and TRBJ2-5; D gene ambiguous. Between the trimmed V and J ends, which lost 4 bases and 2 bases, there was a span of 8 bases. The CDR3 covers 13 residues. Looked up from germline, CDR1 is SGHTA and CDR2 is FQGNSA. The CDR3 spells CASSWVGQETQYF. The CDR3 DNA is TGTGCCAGCAGCTGGGTAGGGCAAGAGACCCAGTACTTC.

The V and J genes are TRBV11-2 and TRBJ2-5; the match to TRBD2 covers 7 bases. Germline V gene sequence: CDR1 SGHAT, CDR2 FQNNGV. The CDR3 covers 15 residues. Trimming at V came to 6 bases and at J to 5 bases, leaving 12 bases not matched to a gene. The CDR3 sequence is CASSSTGLGGETQYF. The CDR3 nucleotides read TGTGCCAGCAGTTCAACAGGTTTGGGAGGGGAGACCCAGTACTTC.

The chain is built from TRBV5-4 and TRBJ2-3; D unclear. V lost 7 bases, J lost 6 bases, and 12 bases lay in between. Germline lookup yields CDR1 SGHNT and CDR2 YYREEE (reference sequence). CDR3 size: 12 residues. The DNA of the CDR3 is TGTGCCAGCGGGTTCGTATTGGATACGCAGTATTTT. It codes for CASGFVLDTQYF.

The V gene is TRBV9, the J gene TRBJ1-6; 7 bases map to TRBD1. This CDR3 comprises 15 residues. V was pared by 3 bases and J by 5 bases, with 5 bases of the junction left unmatched. Germline CDR1 SGDLS, CDR2 YYNGEE. CDR3 region: CASSAGTENNSPLHF. CDR3 sequence (DNA): TGTGCCAGCAGCGCCGGGACAGAAAATAATTCACCCCTCCACTTT.

J is TRBJ2-2 and V is TRBV12-5, with 10 nucleotides matching TRBD2. This CDR3 is 17 amino acids long. The ends lost 3 bases at V and 3 bases at J; junction bases unmatched: 7. In germline, CDR1 is LGHNT, CDR2 FRNRAP. The CDR3 nucleotides read TGTGCTAGTGGTTTCACTAGCGGGGTCGGTTACACCGGGGAGCTGTTTTTT. This encodes CASGFTSGVGYTGELFF.

This sequence joins TRBV19 and TRBJ2-5; TRBD1 matches 7 bases. The CDR3 loop spans 15 amino acids. Germline CDR1 and CDR2: LNHDA and SQIVND (reference sequence). V shed 4 bases, J shed 1 base, and the junction held 6 bases outside the gene matches. Here the CDR3 DNA reads TGTGCCAGTAGTACCCCAAGGACAGGCCAAGAGACCCAGTACTTC. Translated: CASSTPRTGQETQYF.

The chain uses TRBV19 and TRBJ2-1; D tentatively reads TRBD1 or TRBD2 (6 bases each). Trimming left V 7 bases short and J 6 bases short, with 16 bases between. CDR1 LNHDA and CDR2 SQIVND come from the germline V gene (reference sequence). The CDR3 is 14 residues long. CDR3 protein: CASIEGGTTNEQFF. CDR3 sequence (DNA): TGTGCCAGTATTGAAGGAGGGACAACCAATGAGCAGTTCTTC.

This clone was detected only a few times. The chain joins TRBV9 to TRBJ1-3, with no clear D. Germline lookup yields CDR1 SGDLS and CDR2 YYNGEE. Deletions cut 1 base from V and 1 base from J, with 6 bases between. The CDR3 covers 14 residues. The CDR3 sequence: CASSVLESGNTIYF. The DNA of the CDR3 is TGTGCCAGCAGCGTACTCGAATCTGGAAACACCATATATTTT.